The present TCR beta chain was sequenced within a study of control samples from healthy donors and cancer patients. This clone was observed once. Assay: immunoSEQ multiplex PCR; the TCRdb copy retains only in-frame clones and omits some. The data hold approximately 68,000 clones, with about 83% observed a single time. This clonotype originated in a man aged 55 to 70 in good health. Input material: blood.

The CDR3 DNA reads as TGTGCCAGCAGCGACGGCTTGGGGGACTATGGCTACACCTTC. The encoded protein is CASSDGLGDYGYTF. The gene calls are TRBV5-4 and TRBJ1-2; D possibly corresponds to TRBD1 (5 bases). The germline V and J ends were trimmed by 4 bases and 3 bases, with 13 bases remaining between them. Germline-derived CDR1 and CDR2 are SGHNT and YYREEE (reference sequence). The CDR3 has 14 amino acids. Full variable domain (remainder filled in from reference TRBV5-4 and TRBJ1-2): ETGVTQSPTHLIKTRGQQVTLRCSSQSGHNTVSWYQQALGQGPQFIFQYYREEENGRGNFPPRFSGLQFPNYSSELNVNALELDDSALYLCASSDGLGDYGYTFGSGTRLTVV.